A single sample gave rise to the 6 T cell receptor beta chains below, sequenced in a study of molecular identifiers for immune sequencing clone quantification (dated by TCRdb to the late 2010s). The library was prepared using PCR. For sequencing, a NextSeq 500 was employed. Using fastp at Q25 and MiXCR, TCRdb reprocessed the public reads and kept productive beta chains. Duplicate CDR3 protein sequences are folded into a single record with the most common DNA and genes. The sample has some 580,000 distinct CDR3 sequences on record, about 25% of them singletons. Of the sample, 0.6% to 0.9% is held by the ten largest clones. Sequences were obtained from naive CD8+ T cells from blood, with Jurkat cell RNA spiked in. Interpreted using the paper, the cell subset or site label stands for: FACS-sorted CD8+CD4-CCR7+CD45RA+ naive T cells. All receptors derive from a human donor in good health. Some libraries in this study had Jurkat cell RNA spiked in.

This clonotype was seen ten or more times. The chain combines TRBV7-2 with TRBJ1-1, with 7 bases identical to TRBD1. Germline CDR1 and CDR2: SGHTA and FQGNSA. The CDR3 sequence is 13 residues long. V was clipped by 3 bases and J by 3 bases; unmatched bases: 1. The CDR3 here is CASSLGQYTEAFF. CDR3 coding DNA: TGTGCCAGCAGCTTGGGACAGTACACTGAAGCTTTCTTT.

This clonotype occurred a few times. The chain is built from TRBV15 and TRBJ2-7; D uncertain. This CDR3 comprises 15 residues. The V gene's germline CDR1 is LNHNV and CDR2 YYDKDF (reference sequence). V lost 3 bases to trimming and J lost 6 bases, with 18 bases between them. In DNA form, the CDR3 reads TGTGCCACCAGCAGTGATAGAGGCCTCCTTCGCGAGCAGTACTTC. This translates into CATSSDRGLLREQYF. Drawing the rest from reference TRBV15 and TRBJ2-7, the complete variable domain is DAMVIQNPRYQVTQFGKPVTLSCSQTLNHNVMYWYQQKSSQAPKLLFHYYDKDFNNEADTPDNFQSRRPNTSFCFLDIRSPGLGDTAMYLCATSSDRGLLREQYFGPGTRLTVT.

The sample holds many counts of this clonotype. The J gene is TRBJ1-4, the V gene TRBV7-9, with 7 bases fitting TRBD1. This CDR3 spans 16 amino acids. The junction had 9 bases not matched to a gene; V was cut back by 4 bases and J by 4 bases. Germline V gives CDR1 SEHNR, CDR2 FQNEAQ (reference sequence). The CDR3 region is CASSSSKGAGNEKLFF. CDR3 coding DNA: TGTGCCAGCAGCTCTTCCAAGGGGGCTGGTAATGAAAAACTGTTTTTT.

This clonotype was found a few times. DNA for the CDR3: TGCAGTGCCCGGGGACTAGCGGGAGAGATCTATGAGCAGTTCTTC. Translating it yields CSARGLAGEIYEQFF. The chain recombines TRBV20-1 with TRBJ2-1; 14 bases match TRBD2. Per germline, CDR1 DFQATT and CDR2 SNEGSKA (reference sequence). The junction had 9 bases not matched to a gene; V was cut back by 6 bases and J by 8 bases. This CDR3 region has 15 residues.

The chain is built from TRBV6-5 and TRBJ1-1; TRBD1 matches 7 bases. The CDR3 has 16 amino acids. J lost 5 bases, V lost 8 bases, and 17 bases had no gene match. Germline V gives CDR1 MNHEY, CDR2 SVGAGI. The CDR3 sequence: CASASTPGTVKTEAFF. The CDR3 nucleotides read TGTGCCAGCGCCTCTACCCCCGGGACAGTAAAAACTGAAGCTTTCTTT.

This clonotype was seen at least ten times. V is TRBV5-4 and J is TRBJ1-2, with 9 bases lining up with TRBD1. CDR1 and CDR2 (germline): SGHNT, YYREEE (reference sequence). The CDR3 length is 15 residues. Trimming at V came to 5 bases and at J to 6 bases, leaving 11 bases not matched to a gene. The CDR3 spells CASSTTGTGSNGYTF. The CDR3 DNA follows: TGTGCCAGCAGTACTACCGGGACAGGGTCAAATGGCTACACCTTC.